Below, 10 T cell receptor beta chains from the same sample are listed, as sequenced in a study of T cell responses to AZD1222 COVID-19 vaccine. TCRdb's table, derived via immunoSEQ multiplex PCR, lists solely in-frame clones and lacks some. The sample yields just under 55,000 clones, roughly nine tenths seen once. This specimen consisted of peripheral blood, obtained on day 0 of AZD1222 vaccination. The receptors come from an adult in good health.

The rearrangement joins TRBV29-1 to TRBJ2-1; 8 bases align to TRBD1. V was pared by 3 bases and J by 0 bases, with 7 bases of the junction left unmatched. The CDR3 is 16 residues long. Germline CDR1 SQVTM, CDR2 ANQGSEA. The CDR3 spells CSVDLRQGSSYNEQFF. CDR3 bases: TGCAGCGTTGATCTTCGACAGGGGAGCTCCTACAATGAGCAGTTCTTC.

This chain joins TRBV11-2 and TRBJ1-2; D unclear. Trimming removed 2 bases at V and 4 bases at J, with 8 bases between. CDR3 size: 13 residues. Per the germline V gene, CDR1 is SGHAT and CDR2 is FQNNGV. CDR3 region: CASSLNQVYGYTF. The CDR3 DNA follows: TGTGCCAGCAGCTTAAATCAAGTCTATGGCTACACCTTC. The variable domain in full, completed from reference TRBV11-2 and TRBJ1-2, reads EAGVAQSPRYKIIEKRQSVAFWCNPISGHATLYWYQQILGQGPKLLIQFQNNGVVDDSQLPKDRFSAERLKGVDSTLKIQPAKLEDSAVYLCASSLNQVYGYTFGSGTRLTVV.

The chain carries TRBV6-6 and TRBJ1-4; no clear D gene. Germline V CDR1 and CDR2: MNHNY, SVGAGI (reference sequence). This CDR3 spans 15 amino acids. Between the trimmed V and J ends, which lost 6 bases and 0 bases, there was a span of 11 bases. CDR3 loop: CASSPTQATNEKLFF. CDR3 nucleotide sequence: TGTGCCAGCAGCCCTACACAAGCAACTAATGAAAAACTGTTTTTT.

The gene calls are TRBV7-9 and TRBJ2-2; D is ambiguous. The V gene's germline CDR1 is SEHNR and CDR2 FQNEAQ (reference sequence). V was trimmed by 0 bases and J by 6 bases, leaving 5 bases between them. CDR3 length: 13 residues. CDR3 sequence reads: CASSLAHAGELFF. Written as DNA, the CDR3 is TGTGCCAGCAGCTTAGCGCACGCCGGGGAGCTGTTTTTT.

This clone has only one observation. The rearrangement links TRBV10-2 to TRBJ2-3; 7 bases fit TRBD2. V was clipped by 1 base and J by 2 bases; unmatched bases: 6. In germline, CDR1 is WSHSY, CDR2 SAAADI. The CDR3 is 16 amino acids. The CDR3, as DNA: TGCGCCAGCAGTGAGTGGGGGGAGGGCAACACAGATACGCAGTATTTT. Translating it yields CASSEWGEGNTDTQYF.

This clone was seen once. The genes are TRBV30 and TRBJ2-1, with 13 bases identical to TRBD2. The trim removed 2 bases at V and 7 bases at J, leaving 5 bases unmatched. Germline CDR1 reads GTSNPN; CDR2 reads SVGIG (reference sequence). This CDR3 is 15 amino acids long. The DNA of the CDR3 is TGTGCCTGGAGTTGGACTAGCGGGAGTTTTAATGAGCAGTTCTTC. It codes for CAWSWTSGSFNEQFF.

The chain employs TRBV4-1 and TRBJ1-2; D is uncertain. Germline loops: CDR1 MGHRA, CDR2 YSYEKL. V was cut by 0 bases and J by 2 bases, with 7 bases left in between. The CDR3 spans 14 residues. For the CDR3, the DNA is TGCGCCAGCAGCCAAGAACCGATGAACTATGGCTACACCTTC. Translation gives CASSQEPMNYGYTF.

The CDR3 bases are TGTGCCAGCAGCGAGGGACAGGGAAGGTCAGATACGCAGTATTTT. Translated: CASSEGQGRSDTQYF. V is TRBV2 and J is TRBJ2-3; 9 bases line up with TRBD1. V trimming: 6 bases; J trimming: 4 bases; junction bases outside the gene matches: 8. The length of the CDR3 is 15 residues. Germline V lookup: CDR1 SNHLY, CDR2 FYNNEI.

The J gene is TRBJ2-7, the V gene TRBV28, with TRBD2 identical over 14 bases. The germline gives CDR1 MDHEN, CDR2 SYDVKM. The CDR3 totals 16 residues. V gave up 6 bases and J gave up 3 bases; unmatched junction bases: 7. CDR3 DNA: TGTGCCAGCAGCTCGGCCGGGACTAGCGGGAGCTACGAGCAGTACTTC. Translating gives CASSSAGTSGSYEQYF.

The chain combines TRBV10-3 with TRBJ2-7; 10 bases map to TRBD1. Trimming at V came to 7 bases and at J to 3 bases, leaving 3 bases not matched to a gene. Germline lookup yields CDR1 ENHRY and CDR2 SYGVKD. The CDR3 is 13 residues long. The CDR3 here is CAIKGQGVYEQYF. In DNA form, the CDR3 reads TGTGCCATCAAAGGACAGGGGGTCTACGAGCAGTACTTC.